This TCR beta chain was recovered during a study of blood T cells in healthy people across ages. A sample-barcoded 5' primer and a J-beta primer mix were used in a second PCR of roughly 6 to 11 cycles. Each CDR3 protein gets one entry after TCRdb re-called the 5' RACE reads with MiXCR. This sample yields approximately 1,700,000 distinct CDR3 sequences, of which 30% to 40% are seen a single time; 23% belongs to the top ten. Every donor provided approximately 10 milliliters of peripheral blood. Specimen: blood. The receptor was isolated from a human donor in good health.

CDR3 in DNA: TGTGCCAGCAGCTTAACGTCCGGTAGCCGTAGTGAGCAGTTCTTC. The encoded protein is CASSLTSGSRSEQFF. This rearrangement joins TRBV7-3 to TRBJ2-1; D is unresolved. The CDR3 length is 15 residues. Germline CDR1 is SGHTA and CDR2 is FQGTGA. The V and J ends lost 0 bases and 9 bases respectively, with 15 bases between them.